These T cell receptor beta chains were read from a single sample in a study of T-cell reconstitution after alpha-beta-depleted transplantation in children. Via MiXCR, TCRdb re-called the PCR reads, giving one row per CDR3 protein. The table has around 490,000 distinct CDR3 sequences, 10% to 12% seen once; the top ten hold 13% to 15%. This sample comprised PBMCs, mostly from graft donor cells, obtained 180 days after TCRalphabeta/CD19-depleted stem cell transplant. The source is a female patient between 2 and 15 years old who had a stem cell transplant for aplastic anemia, so the T cells may come from the graft donor. Both conserved end residues are part of each CDR3. D genes are given only for firm matches. Not every row has a clone size; where given, it reads once, few, many or a size class.

j_call clone_size v_call d_call cdr3_aa cdr3_nt
TRBJ2-1 NA TRBV29-1 NA CSVRGDHEQFF TGCAGCGTTCGCGGGGACCATGAGCAGTTCTTC
TRBJ1-1 many TRBV5-1 NA CASSPSRVMNTEAFF TGCGCCAGCAGCCCAAGCAGGGTGATGAACACTGAAGCTTTCTTT
TRBJ2-5 few TRBV28 NA CASSNRRGTQYF TGTGCCAGCAGCAATCGCAGGGGAACCCAGTACTTC
TRBJ1-5 many TRBV5-6 NA CASTMYNDIEPQHF TGTGCCAGCACGATGTACAACGATATCGAGCCCCAGCATTTT
TRBJ2-1 NA TRBV7-9 TRBD1 CASRQTRDRVKNEQFF TGTGCCAGCAGGCAGACCCGAGACAGGGTTAAAAATGAGCAGTTCTTC
TRBJ1-2 few TRBV6-5 NA CASSYSASDYGYTF TGTGCCAGCAGTTACTCGGCCAGCGACTATGGCTACACCTTC
TRBJ2-6 NA TRBV28 NA CASTHQSSGANVLTF TGTGCCAGCACCCACCAAAGCTCTGGGGCCAACGTCCTGACTTTC
TRBJ2-1 NA TRBV5-1 NA CASSLMEILASSYNEQFF TGCGCCAGCAGCTTGATGGAAATCCTAGCCAGCTCCTACAATGAGCAGTTCTTC
TRBJ2-5 NA TRBV24-1 NA CATSDRTGQETQYF TGTGCCACCAGTGACCGGACCGGGCAAGAGACCCAGTACTTC
TRBJ2-1 few TRBV7-9 NA CASSPDSYVYNEQFF TGTGCCAGCAGCCCCGACAGCTACGTCTACAATGAGCAGTTCTTC
TRBJ2-3 NA TRBV6-1 NA CASSLDGVVDTQYF TGTGCCAGCAGCCTAGACGGGGTGGTAGATACGCAGTATTTT
TRBJ2-7 many TRBV28 TRBD2 CASSWNIGTSGQSSYEQYF TGTGCCAGCAGTTGGAATATCGGGACTAGCGGGCAGAGCTCCTACGAGCAGTACTTC
TRBJ2-1 NA TRBV10-3 TRBD2 CAISVISGRALGNEQFF TGTGCCATCAGTGTTATTAGCGGGAGGGCCCTTGGAAATGAGCAGTTCTTC
TRBJ2-3 many TRBV11-2 TRBD2 CASSFLTSGGTDTQYF TGTGCCAGCAGCTTCCTGACTAGCGGGGGCACAGATACGCAGTATTTT
TRBJ2-1 many TRBV11-3 TRBD1 CASTGTGGNEQFF TGTGCCAGTACCGGGACAGGGGGCAATGAGCAGTTCTTC
TRBJ2-2 NA TRBV6-5 TRBD1 CASSYLSLGTGGDTGELFF TGTGCCAGCAGTTATCTCTCATTGGGGACAGGGGGCGACACCGGGGAGCTGTTTTTT
TRBJ2-1 NA TRBV6-1 TRBD1 CASSLRGTASYNEQFF TGTGCCAGCAGCCTACGAGGGACAGCATCCTACAATGAGCAGTTCTTC